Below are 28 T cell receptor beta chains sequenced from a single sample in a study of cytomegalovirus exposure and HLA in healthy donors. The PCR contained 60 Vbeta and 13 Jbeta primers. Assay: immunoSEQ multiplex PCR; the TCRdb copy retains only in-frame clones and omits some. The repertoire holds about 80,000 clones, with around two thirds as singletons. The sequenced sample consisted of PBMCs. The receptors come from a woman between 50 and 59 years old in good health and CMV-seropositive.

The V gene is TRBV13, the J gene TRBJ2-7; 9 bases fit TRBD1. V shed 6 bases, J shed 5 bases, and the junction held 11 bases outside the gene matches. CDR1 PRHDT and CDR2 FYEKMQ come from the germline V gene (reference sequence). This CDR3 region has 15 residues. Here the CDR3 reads CASSPGTGSLDEQYF. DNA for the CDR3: TGTGCCAGCAGTCCCGGGACAGGGTCTCTAGACGAGCAGTACTTC.

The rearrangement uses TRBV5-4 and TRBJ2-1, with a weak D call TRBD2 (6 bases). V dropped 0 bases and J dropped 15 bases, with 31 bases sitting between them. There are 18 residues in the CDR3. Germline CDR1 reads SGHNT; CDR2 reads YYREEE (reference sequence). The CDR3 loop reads CASSLVGGKVSPGAFLFF. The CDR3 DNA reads TGTGCCAGCAGCTTGGTTGGCGGGAAGGTTAGCCCTGGGGCCTTTTTGTTCTTC.

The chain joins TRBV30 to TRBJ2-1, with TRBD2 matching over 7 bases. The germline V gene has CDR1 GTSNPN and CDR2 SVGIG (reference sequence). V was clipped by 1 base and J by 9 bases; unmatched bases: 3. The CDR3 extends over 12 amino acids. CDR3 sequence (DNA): TGTGCCTGGAGTGCCCTAGCGGTTGAGCAGTTCTTC. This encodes CAWSALAVEQFF.

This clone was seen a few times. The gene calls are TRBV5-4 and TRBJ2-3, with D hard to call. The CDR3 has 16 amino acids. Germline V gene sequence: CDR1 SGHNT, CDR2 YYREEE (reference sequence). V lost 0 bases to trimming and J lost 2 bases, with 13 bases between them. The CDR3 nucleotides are TGTGCCAGCAGCTTGGATATAGGAGCTGCCACAGATACGCAGTATTTT. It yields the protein CASSLDIGAATDTQYF. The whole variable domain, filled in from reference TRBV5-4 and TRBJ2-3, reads ETGVTQSPTHLIKTRGQQVTLRCSSQSGHNTVSWYQQALGQGPQFIFQYYREEENGRGNFPPRFSGLQFPNYSSELNVNALELDDSALYLCASSLDIGAATDTQYFGPGTRLTVL.

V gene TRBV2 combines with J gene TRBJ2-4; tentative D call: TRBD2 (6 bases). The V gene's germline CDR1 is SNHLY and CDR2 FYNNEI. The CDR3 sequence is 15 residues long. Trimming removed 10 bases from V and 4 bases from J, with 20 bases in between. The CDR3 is CAINPGLGRKNIQYF. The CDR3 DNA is TGTGCCATCAATCCGGGACTTGGAAGGAAAAACATTCAGTACTTC. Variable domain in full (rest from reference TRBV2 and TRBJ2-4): EPEVTQTPSHQVTQMGQEVILRCVPISNHLYFYWYRQILGQKVEFLVSFYNNEISEKSEIFDDQFSVERPDGSNFTLKIRSTKLEDSAMYFCAINPGLGRKNIQYFGAGTRLSVL.

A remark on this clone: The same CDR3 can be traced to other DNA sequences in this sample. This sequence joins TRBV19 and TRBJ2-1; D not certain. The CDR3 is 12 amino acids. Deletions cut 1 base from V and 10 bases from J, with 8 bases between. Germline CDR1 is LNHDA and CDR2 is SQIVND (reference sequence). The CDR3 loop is CASSIGGREQFF. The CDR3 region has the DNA TGTGCCAGTAGTATAGGAGGTAGGGAGCAGTTCTTC.

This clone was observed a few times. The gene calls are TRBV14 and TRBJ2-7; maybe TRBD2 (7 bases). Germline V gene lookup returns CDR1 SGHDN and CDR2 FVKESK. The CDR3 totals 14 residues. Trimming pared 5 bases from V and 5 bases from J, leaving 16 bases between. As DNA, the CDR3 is TGTGCCAGCAGCGGACAGACTAGCCTAAACGAGCAGTACTTC. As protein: CASSGQTSLNEQYF. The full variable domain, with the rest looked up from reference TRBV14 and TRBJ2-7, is EAGVTQFPSHSVIEKGQTVTLRCDPISGHDNLYWYRRVMGKEIKFLLHFVKESKQDESGMPNNRFLAERTGGTYSTLKVQPAELEDSGVYFCASSGQTSLNEQYFGPGTRLTVT.

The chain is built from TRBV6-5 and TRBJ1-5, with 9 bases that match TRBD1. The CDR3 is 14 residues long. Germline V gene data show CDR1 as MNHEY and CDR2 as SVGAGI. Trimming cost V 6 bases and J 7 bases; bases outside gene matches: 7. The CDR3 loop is CASRGTGISQPQHF. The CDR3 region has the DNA TGTGCCAGCAGGGGGACAGGGATAAGCCAGCCCCAGCATTTT.

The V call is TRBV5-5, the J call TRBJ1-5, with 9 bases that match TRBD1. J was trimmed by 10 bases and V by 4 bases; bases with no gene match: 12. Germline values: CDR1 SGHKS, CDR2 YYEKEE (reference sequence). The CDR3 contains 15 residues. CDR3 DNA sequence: TGTGCCAGCAGCCGGGGACAGGGTGAATTGTTACCCCAGCATTTT. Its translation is CASSRGQGELLPQHF.

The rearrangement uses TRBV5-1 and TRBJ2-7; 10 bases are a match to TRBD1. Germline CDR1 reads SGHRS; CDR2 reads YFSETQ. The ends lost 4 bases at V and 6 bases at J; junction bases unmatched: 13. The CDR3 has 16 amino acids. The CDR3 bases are TGCGCCAGCAGCCAGACCGGACAGGGGGTTACTGGCGAGCAGTACTTC. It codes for CASSQTGQGVTGEQYF.

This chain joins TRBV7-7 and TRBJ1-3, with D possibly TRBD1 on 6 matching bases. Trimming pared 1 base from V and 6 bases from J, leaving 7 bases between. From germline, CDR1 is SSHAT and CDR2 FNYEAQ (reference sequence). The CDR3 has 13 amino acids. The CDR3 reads CASSLDRENTIYF. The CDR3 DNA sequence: TGTGCCAGCAGCTTAGACAGGGAAAACACCATATATTTT.

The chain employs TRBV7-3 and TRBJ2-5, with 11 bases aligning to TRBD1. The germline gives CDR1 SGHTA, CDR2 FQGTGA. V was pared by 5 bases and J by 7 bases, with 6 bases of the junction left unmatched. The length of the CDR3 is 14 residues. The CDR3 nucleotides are TGTGCCAGCAGCGCGGACAGGGGGCGGGGGACCCAGTACTTC. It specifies CASSADRGRGTQYF.

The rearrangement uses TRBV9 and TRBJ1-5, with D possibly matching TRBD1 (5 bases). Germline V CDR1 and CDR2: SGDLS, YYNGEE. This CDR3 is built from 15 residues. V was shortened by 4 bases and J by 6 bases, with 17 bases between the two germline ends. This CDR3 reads CASSPGGDRRQPQHF. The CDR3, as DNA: TGTGCCAGCAGCCCGGGAGGGGATCGGCGTCAGCCCCAGCATTTT.

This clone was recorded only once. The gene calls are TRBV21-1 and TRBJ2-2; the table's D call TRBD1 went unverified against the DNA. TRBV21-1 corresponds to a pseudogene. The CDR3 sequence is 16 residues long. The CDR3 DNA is TGTGCCAGCAGCAAAACAGGCAGGGCGGACACCGGGGAGCTGTTTTTT. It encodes CASSKTGRADTGELFF.

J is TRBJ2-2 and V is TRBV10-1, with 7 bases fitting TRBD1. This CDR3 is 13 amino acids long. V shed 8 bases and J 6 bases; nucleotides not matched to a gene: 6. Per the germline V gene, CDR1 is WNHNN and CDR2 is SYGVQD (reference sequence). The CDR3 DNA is TGCGCCAGCCGAATAGGGGGCTCCGGGGAGCTGTTTTTT. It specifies CASRIGGSGELFF.

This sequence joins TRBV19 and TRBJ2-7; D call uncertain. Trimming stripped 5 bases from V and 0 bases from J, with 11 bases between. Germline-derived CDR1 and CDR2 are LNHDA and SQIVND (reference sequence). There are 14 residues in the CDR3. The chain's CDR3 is CASSLIGNSYEQYF. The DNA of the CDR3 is TGTGCCAGTAGTCTAATCGGTAACTCCTACGAGCAGTACTTC.

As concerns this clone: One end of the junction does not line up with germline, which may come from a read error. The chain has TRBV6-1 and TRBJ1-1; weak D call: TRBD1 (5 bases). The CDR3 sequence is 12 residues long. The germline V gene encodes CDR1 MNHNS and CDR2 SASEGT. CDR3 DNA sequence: TGTGCCAACAGTGACTACGCCCCAGGGGCTTTCTTT. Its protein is CANSDYAPGAFF.

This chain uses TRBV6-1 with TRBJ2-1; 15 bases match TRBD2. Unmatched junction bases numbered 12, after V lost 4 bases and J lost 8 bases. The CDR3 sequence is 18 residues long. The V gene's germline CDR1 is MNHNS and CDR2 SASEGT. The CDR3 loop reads CASSGSWTSGGDLDEQFF. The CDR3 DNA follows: TGTGCCAGCAGTGGGTCGTGGACTAGCGGGGGGGATCTCGATGAGCAGTTCTTC.

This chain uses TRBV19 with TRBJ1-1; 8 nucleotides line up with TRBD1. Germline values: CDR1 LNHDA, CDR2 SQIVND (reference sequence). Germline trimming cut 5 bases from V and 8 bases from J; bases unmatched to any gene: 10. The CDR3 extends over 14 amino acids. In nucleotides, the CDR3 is TGTGCCAGTAGTGTCGGGACAGGAGGTATAGAAGCTTTCTTT. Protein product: CASSVGTGGIEAFF.

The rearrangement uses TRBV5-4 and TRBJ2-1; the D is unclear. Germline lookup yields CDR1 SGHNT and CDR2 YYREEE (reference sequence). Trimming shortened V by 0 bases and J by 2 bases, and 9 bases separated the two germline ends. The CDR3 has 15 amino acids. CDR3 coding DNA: TGTGCCAGCAGCTTGGCGGCGGAGACCTACAATGAGCAGTTCTTC. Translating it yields CASSLAAETYNEQFF.

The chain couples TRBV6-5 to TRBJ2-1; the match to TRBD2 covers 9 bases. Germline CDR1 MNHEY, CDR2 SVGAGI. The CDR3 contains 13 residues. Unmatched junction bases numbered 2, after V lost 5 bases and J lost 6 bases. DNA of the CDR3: TGTGCCAGCAGTGGTAGCGGGGGCAATGAGCAGTTCTTC. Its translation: CASSGSGGNEQFF.

The CDR3 sequence is CASSHRQRVPNQPQHF. The CDR3 DNA reads TGCGCCAGCAGCCATCGGCAGCGAGTCCCCAATCAGCCCCAGCATTTT. The gene calls are TRBV4-1 and TRBJ1-5, with D hard to call. The germline V gene has CDR1 MGHRA and CDR2 YSYEKL. V was shortened by 3 bases and J by 3 bases, with 15 bases between the two germline ends. This CDR3 comprises 16 residues.

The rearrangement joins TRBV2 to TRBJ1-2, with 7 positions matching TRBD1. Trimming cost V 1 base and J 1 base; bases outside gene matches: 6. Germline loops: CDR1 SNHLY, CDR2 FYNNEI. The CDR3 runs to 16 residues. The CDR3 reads CASSEDRDSFNYGYTF. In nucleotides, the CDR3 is TGTGCCAGCAGTGAAGACCGGGACAGTTTTAACTATGGCTACACCTTC.

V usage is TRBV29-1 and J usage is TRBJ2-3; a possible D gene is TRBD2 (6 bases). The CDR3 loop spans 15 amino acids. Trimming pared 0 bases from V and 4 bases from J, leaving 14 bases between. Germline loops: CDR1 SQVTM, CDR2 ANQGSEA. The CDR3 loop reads CSVEDPTSEADTQYF. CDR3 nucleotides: TGCAGCGTTGAAGATCCGACTAGTGAGGCAGATACGCAGTATTTT.

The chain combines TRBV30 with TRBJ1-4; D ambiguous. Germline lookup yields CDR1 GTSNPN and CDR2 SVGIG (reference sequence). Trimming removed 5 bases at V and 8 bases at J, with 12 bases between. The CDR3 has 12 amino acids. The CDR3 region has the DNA TGTGCCTGGTCAAGGAGGGAGGAAAAACTGTTTTTT. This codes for CAWSRREEKLFF. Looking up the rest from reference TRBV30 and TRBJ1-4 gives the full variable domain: SQTIHQWPATLVQPVGSPLSLECTVEGTSNPNLYWYRQAAGRGLQLLFYSVGIGQISSEVPQNLSASRPQDRQFILSSKKLLLSDSGFYLCAWSRREEKLFFGSGTQLSVL.

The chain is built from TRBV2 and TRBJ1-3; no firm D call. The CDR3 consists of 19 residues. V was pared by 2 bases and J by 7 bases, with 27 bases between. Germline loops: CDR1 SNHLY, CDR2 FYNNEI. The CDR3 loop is CASSERFRGRYFTGNTIYF. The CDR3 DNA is TGTGCCAGCAGTGAAAGATTTCGAGGGCGCTATTTTACGGGGAACACCATATATTTT.

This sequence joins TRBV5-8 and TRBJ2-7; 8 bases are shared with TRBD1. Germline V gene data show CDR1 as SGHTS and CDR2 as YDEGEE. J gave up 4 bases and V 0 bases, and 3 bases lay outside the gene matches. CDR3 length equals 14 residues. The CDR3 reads CASSLARGPYEQYV. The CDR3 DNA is TGTGCCAGCAGCTTGGCCAGGGGGCCTTACGAGCAGTACGTC.

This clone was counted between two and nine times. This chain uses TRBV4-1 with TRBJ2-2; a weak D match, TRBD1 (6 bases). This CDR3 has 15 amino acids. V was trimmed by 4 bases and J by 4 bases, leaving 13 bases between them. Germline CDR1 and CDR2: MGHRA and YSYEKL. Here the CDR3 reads CASSPAGTPTGELFF. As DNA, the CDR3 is TGCGCCAGCAGCCCAGCCGGGACACCCACCGGGGAGCTGTTTTTT.